One T cell receptor (beta chain) is described in this entry. What it binds is not known. Trimming took 2 bases from V and 4 from J; bases not matched to a gene: 11. This CDR3 contains 17 residues. These data originate in a study of post-analysis software for immune sequencing data. Broader study findings: The authors found that F measure strongly co-clustered same-batch samples. Elevated frequency relative to controls characterized several TRBV segments in patients, TRBV5-6, TRBV5-1 and TRBV20-1 among them. Versus controls, multiple sclerosis patients showed significantly lower diversity (normalized Chao1).

Unique molecular identifiers tagged the TCR beta cDNA libraries. TCRdb reprocessed the PCR reads via MiXCR and lists one record per CDR3 protein. The sample shows more than 450,000 distinct CDR3 sequences, approximately 31% of them seen only once. The rearrangement uses TRBV12-3 or TRBV12-4 and TRBJ2-5; TRBD1 agrees at 9 bases. Sequenced material: blood. The source is a girl aged 2-17 years with multiple sclerosis. The DNA for the CDR3 is TGTGCCAGCAGTTTAAATACCGGGACAGGGTCACGAGAGACCCAGTACTTC. This codes for CASSLNTGTGSRETQYF.